This TCR beta chain stems from a study of response to subunit inactivated influenza vaccine. Points from the study as a whole: Only a handful of new T cells, the authors suggested, are recruited with each seasonal influenza vaccination.

On this clonotype: Its target is unknown.

The CDR3 extends over 14 amino acids. Germline values: CDR1 KGHDR, CDR2 SFDVKD. V was pared by 9 bases and J by 0 bases, with 13 bases between. TCRdb reanalysed the RT-PCR reads using MiXCR and keeps one entry per CDR3 protein. Of under 500,000 distinct CDR3 sequences listed, about 10% were seen once; the top ten hold approximately 12%. The rearrangement links TRBV24-1 to TRBJ2-5; D possibly matches TRBD1 or TRBD2 (5 bases each). The receptor's source is a man aged 50-60 years who received an inactivated influenza vaccine. Sequenced here: PBMCs from blood, sampled roughly 46 days after vaccination. The CDR3 here is CATSGPPYQETQYF. The CDR3 nucleotides read TGTGCCACCTCGGGACCACCGTACCAAGAGACCCAGTACTTC.